This T cell receptor (beta chain) was identified during a study of regulatory T cells in long-lasting Graves disease (dated by TCRdb to the early 2020s). About the full investigation: Newly diagnosed Graves' disease patients had taken antithyroid drugs for less than 3 months. Patients with persistent Graves' disease were compared with patients with newly diagnosed Graves' disease using TCR sequencing and RNA sequencing of peripheral blood. The study was conducted in China and was registered as a clinical trial. A total of approximately 35 samples underwent TCR sequencing: around 13 from persistent and about 20 from newly diagnosed Graves' disease patients. What the research found in general, with its limitations: Sequencing and analysis were restricted to the TCR beta chain. Preferential use of TRBV28, TRBJ1-2 and TRBJ2-5 was observed in persistent disease, whereas TRBV20-1 and TRBJ2-1 were favored in newly diagnosed disease. More public clonotypes were shared among persistent patients (roughly 2,700) than among newly diagnosed patients (roughly 1,000). Because the primary lesion, thyroid tissue, could not be accessed, the study looked at peripheral blood alone. Compared with newly diagnosed patients, patients with persistent Graves' disease had lower TCR Shannon entropy and fewer highly expanded clones, which suggests clonal expansion. As a limitation, the authors acknowledged that the small sample size may reduce accuracy.

Notes on this clonotype: This receptor's antigen is unknown. No per-base quality is available; no much larger clone lies one base away.

Libraries were prepared through multiplex PCR. Instrument used: Illumina HiSeq 4000. CDR3 regions were amplified by Arm-PCR with iRepertoire HTBI primers to construct TCR beta libraries. Before sequencing, the PCR products underwent gel purification. In the source study's methods: Across samples, 60 to 75 TRBV and 13 to 15 TRBJ segments were identified and used for gene usage analysis of CDR3 amino acid clonotypes. Filtered high-quality paired reads were merged into contigs using COPE and FqMerger. Contigs were aligned with BLAST to IMGT TRBV, TRBD and TRBJ reference genes, and CDR3 was defined per IMGT. Clonotypes above 0.1% frequency were classified as highly expanded clones. Shannon entropy was used to measure repertoire diversity, and the Gini coefficient was used to measure V-J evenness. Public clonotypes were defined as clonotypes shared by more than one individual. TCRdb took the public reads, trimmed them with fastp at Q25, ran MiXCR for clone calling and kept in-frame beta chains. Every CDR3 protein is listed once, alongside the most common genes and DNA of its rows. The V and J calls come from TCRdb's annotation, not from the publication. Within this sample are around 400,000 distinct CDR3 sequences, with over 9.5% of them counted one time only. The ten most abundant clones make up 18% of the sample.

What this sample's time point label stands for: newly diagnosed GD, antithyroid drugs for less than 3 months. For both TCR sequencing and RNA sequencing, RNA was extracted from PBMCs using TRIzol. The diagnosis of Graves' disease was made according to American Thyroid Association guidelines. The patients came from an endocrinology department in Xi'an, China. Each patient gave about 9.1 milliliters of peripheral blood, collected in an EDTA anticoagulant tube. Ficoll Paque Plus density gradient separation was used to isolate PBMCs, and no further T cell sorting was done. RNA quality was checked with an Agilent 2100 Bioanalyzer and agarose gel, and concentration with a NanoDrop 2000. Trimmed from V: 0 bases; trimmed from J: 9 bases; junction bases lacking a gene match: 11. CDR1 and CDR2 were assigned from the germline V gene as SGDLS and YYNGEE. Including cysteine and phenylalanine, the CDR3 has 16 amino acids. Only CDR3 DNA is held: 48 bases, read in frame from base 1.

Separately, the same data were catalogued under a study of T cells in Graves' hyperthyroidism and ophthalmopathy. Reported in the second study: Graves' hyperthyroidism was defined as stable when no progression to ophthalmopathy occurred over 18 months of follow-up. Hyperthyroidism patients were aged 18 to 65 years and newly diagnosed, with disease duration of less than 2 months. The study excluded patients with uncontrolled infections, other autoimmune diseases, pregnancy or lactation. Diagnoses were established on the basis of clinical symptoms, serum thyroxine and TRAb, thyroid ultrasound, and orbital computed tomography. The first round of RT-PCR for the TCR CDR3 was performed with the HTBI primer set and the Qiagen OneStep RT-PCR kit. Blood samples also contained most of the expanded thyroid clonotypes (frequency above 0.001), which suggests that blood repertoires may reflect thyroid immune responses. Ophthalmopathy was separated from stable hyperthyroidism by a 13 V-J signature model, with just over 85% sensitivity and 81% to 82% specificity obtained in cross-validation and 80%/75% obtained in testing. In validation, progression to ophthalmopathy was predicted by the model with approximately 67% sensitivity and roughly 76% specificity, a median of about 6.8 months before onset. A discovery cohort of roughly 96 patients, 43 with Graves' ophthalmopathy and about 58 with stable Graves' hyperthyroidism, was used to find distinguishing TCR V-J signatures. An independent validation cohort of around 19 hyperthyroidism patients and roughly 16 patients who later progressed to ophthalmopathy tested prospective prediction of ophthalmopathy. The 100 discovery patients were divided at random into training and test sets in a 7:3 ratio. Thyroid tissue and blood T-cell repertoires from about six Graves' hyperthyroidism patients were also compared in the study. After sampling, hyperthyroidism patients received methimazole starting at 30 mg daily, and ophthalmopathy patients received high-dose intravenous methylprednisolone. Libraries were constructed in a second round of multiplex PCR, after which size selection and purification were carried out. The libraries were sequenced on an Illumina HiSeq2000 using paired-end 100 bp reads. SOAPnuke was used to process the raw data, throwing out any read that contained adapters or uncalled bases, had a mean Phred below 15, or lacked an exact constant-primer or identifier match. High-quality paired reads were merged using COPE v1.2.5, and each unique nucleotide sequence was defined as a clonotype. MiTCR v1.1 was used to align clonotypes to the IMGT TRBV, TRBD and TRBJ reference segments. The analysis was restricted to V-J combinations with a frequency above 0.0001, which together covered about 99% of the repertoires. The TCS score was defined as the ratio of F50 (clonal expansion) to E x V (chaos), calculated using BLOSUM62-based TCRdist between CDR3 peptides within each V-J. Welch's t-statistics and random forest reduced around 510 V-J features to 13, which were used in a naive Bayes classifier (R e1071). Sample size was not statistically predetermined, and blinding of investigators to group allocation was not performed. TCR Vbeta CDR3 sequencing of fewer than 150 peripheral blood samples (fewer than 45 ophthalmopathy, 75 to 85 hyperthyroidism and approximately 17 progressor patients) is reported in the paper.

This sequence was found in a woman aged 18-30 years with Graves disease. Donor details come from another sample of the same person, matched by shared clones. The chain couples TRBV9 to TRBJ2-1; 8 bases in the middle match TRBD2. Sequencing was performed on peripheral blood mononuclear cells (PBMCs), taken at new diagnosis, from a patient treated with antithyroid drugs. The DNA reads TGTGCCAGCAGCGTAGGGCGGGAGGAATACGCGGTTGAGCAGTTCTTC. Translated, it gives CASSVGREEYAVEQFF.